The clone carrying this T cell receptor (beta chain) was counted only a few times. The authors prepared the TCRbeta library with unique molecular identifiers. TCRdb redid the calling of the PCR reads with MiXCR, one entry per CDR3 protein. The repertoire holds nearly 400,000 distinct CDR3 sequences, 20% seen once, with around 4% in the top ten. This specimen comes from a study of T-cell reconstitution after alpha-beta-depleted transplantation in children. CDR3 length: 17 residues. CDR1 and CDR2 (germline): LGHNA, YNFKEQ. The V gene end was trimmed by 0 bases and the J gene end by 1 base; junction bases not matched to a gene: 6.

The clonotype comes from a human donor who donated a stem cell graft to a child with acute myeloid leukemia. The chain carries TRBV4-2 and TRBJ2-5; TRBD2 matches at 9 bases. Here the sequenced sample was PBMCs from the stem cell graft donor, taken from the stem cell graft. CDR3 DNA: TGTGCCAGCAGCCAAGATATGGCTAGCGGGACCCAAGAGACCCAGTACTTC. It yields the protein CASSQDMASGTQETQYF.